Presented here are 26 T cell receptor beta chains from one specimen sequenced in a study of control samples from healthy donors and cancer patients. Assay: immunoSEQ multiplex PCR; the TCRdb copy retains only in-frame clones and omits some. The sample holds 100,000 to 150,000 clones, roughly nine tenths seen once. Sequencing input: blood. Source of these receptors: a man in his fifties in good health.

V is TRBV11-2 and J is TRBJ1-1; 8 bases agree with TRBD1. Trimming took 4 bases from V and 6 from J; bases not matched to a gene: 4. This CDR3 spans 13 amino acids. Germline CDR1 reads SGHAT; CDR2 reads FQNNGV. CDR3 nucleotides: TGTGCCAGCAGCTCCACGACAGGGGCTGAAGCTTTCTTT. This gives the protein CASSSTTGAEAFF.

This chain uses TRBV6-4 with TRBJ2-2; 14 positions match TRBD2. Trimming removed 0 bases from V and 3 bases from J; junction bases left unmatched: 3. CDR1 is MRHNA and CDR2 is SNTAGT in the germline V gene. The CDR3 extends over 18 amino acids. The DNA of the CDR3 is TGTGCCAGCAGTGACTCGACTAGCGGGGGGGCCCACACCGGGGAGCTGTTTTTT. Amino acid sequence: CASSDSTSGGAHTGELFF.

The rearrangement uses TRBV5-6 and TRBJ2-3; D is perhaps TRBD1 (5 bases). The CDR3 runs to 11 residues. Trimming pared 0 bases from V and 14 bases from J, leaving 10 bases between. Germline CDR1 SGHDT, CDR2 YYEEEE. The CDR3 spells CASSLGGRGYF. CDR3 DNA sequence: TGTGCCAGCAGCTTGGGAGGAAGGGGGTATTTT.

This chain joins TRBV5-1 and TRBJ2-3; 10 bases are shared with TRBD1. The germline CDR1 and CDR2 sequences are SGHRS and YFSETQ. V was clipped by 1 base and J by 4 bases; unmatched bases: 6. The CDR3 loop spans 16 amino acids. The CDR3 sequence is CASSLRPGTGADTQYF. CDR3 DNA: TGCGCCAGCAGCTTGAGACCAGGGACAGGGGCAGATACGCAGTATTTT.

The J gene is TRBJ2-3, the V gene TRBV5-4; no definite D call. Germline assignment: CDR1 SGHNT and CDR2 YYREEE (reference sequence). The CDR3 is 12 amino acids. V dropped 2 bases and J dropped 1 base, with 2 bases sitting between them. Written as DNA, the CDR3 is TGTGCCAGCAGCTTTGGCACAGATACGCAGTATTTT. Translated: CASSFGTDTQYF.

The DNA for the CDR3 is TGTGCCATCAGTGATGGAGACAGAGGAGAGACCCAGTACTTC. Its translation: CAISDGDRGETQYF. This rearrangement joins TRBV10-3 to TRBJ2-5; possible D gene TRBD1, 5 bases. CDR3 length: 14 amino acids. The germline V gene encodes CDR1 ENHRY and CDR2 SYGVKD. The V gene lost 3 bases and the J gene lost 4 bases, with 12 bases spanning the gap.

For the CDR3, the DNA is TGTGCCTGGGGCCGGGACATATATAATTCACCCCTCCACTTT. This translates into CAWGRDIYNSPLHF. This chain links TRBV30 with TRBJ1-6; tentatively, D is TRBD1 (6 bases). The V gene's germline CDR1 is GTSNPN and CDR2 SVGIG (reference sequence). The CDR3 is made up of 14 amino acids. V was pared by 5 bases and J by 4 bases, with 12 bases between. The full variable domain, its missing parts supplied by reference TRBV30 and TRBJ1-6, is SQTIHQWPATLVQPVGSPLSLECTVEGTSNPNLYWYRQAAGRGLQLLFYSVGIGQISSEVPQNLSASRPQDRQFILSSKKLLLSDSGFYLCAWGRDIYNSPLHFGNGTRLTVT.

This clone was seen a single time. The chain is built from TRBV6-4 and TRBJ2-2; TRBD2 might be the D (5 bases). This CDR3 spans 13 amino acids. The V gene's germline CDR1 is MRHNA and CDR2 SNTAGT. V lost 3 bases to trimming and J lost 6 bases, with 8 bases between them. CDR3 coding DNA: TGTGCCAGCAGTGAAGGGCGGGCCGGGGAGCTGTTTTTT. This codes for CASSEGRAGELFF.

The V gene is TRBV7-2, the J gene TRBJ1-1; 8 bases align to TRBD1. This CDR3 comprises 14 residues. V trimming: 5 bases; J trimming: 1 base; junction bases outside the gene matches: 3. Germline CDR1 SGHTA, CDR2 FQGNSA. The DNA for the CDR3 is TGTGCCAGCAGCGTGGGACAGGCGAACACTGAAGCTTTCTTT. Amino acid sequence: CASSVGQANTEAFF.

The V and J genes are TRBV6-4 and TRBJ2-4; TRBD1 might be the D (5 bases). The ends were cut back, 0 bases at V and 2 bases at J, with 8 bases in the middle. The CDR3 runs to 15 residues. In germline, CDR1 is MRHNA, CDR2 SNTAGT. CDR3 amino acids: CASSDSAGTKNIQYF. CDR3 coding DNA: TGTGCCAGCAGTGACTCGGCAGGGACCAAAAACATTCAGTACTTC.

The genes are TRBV6-5 and TRBJ1-2, with 8 positions matching TRBD1. Per germline, CDR1 MNHEY and CDR2 SVGAGI. CDR3 length: 13 residues. After removal of 5 bases from V and 3 bases from J, the junction contained 2 bases not matched to a gene. CDR3 in DNA: TGTGCCAGCAGTATGACAGGGGACTATGGCTACACCTTC. This gives the protein CASSMTGDYGYTF.

V and J are TRBV6-5 and TRBJ1-2; 9 positions match TRBD1. This CDR3 spans 12 amino acids. Germline CDR1 MNHEY, CDR2 SVGAGI. V dropped 6 bases and J dropped 7; count of bases not matched to a gene: 3. CDR3 amino acids: CASSRQGGGYTF. CDR3 in DNA: TGTGCCAGCAGCCGACAGGGGGGTGGCTACACCTTC.

The chain uses TRBV6-5 and TRBJ2-2; D could derive from TRBD1 or TRBD2 (6 bases each). There are 16 residues in the CDR3. Trimming pared 2 bases from V and 2 bases from J, leaving 12 bases between. Germline V gives CDR1 MNHEY, CDR2 SVGAGI. The DNA of the CDR3 is TGTGCCAGCAGTTACGCCGGGGGCTCAAACACCGGGGAGCTGTTTTTT. It codes for CASSYAGGSNTGELFF.

The rearrangement joins TRBV5-1 to TRBJ2-7, with 11 bases aligning to TRBD2. J lost 2 bases, V lost 3 bases, and 4 bases had no gene match. Germline CDR1 is SGHRS and CDR2 is YFSETQ. This CDR3 has 15 amino acids. The CDR3 here is CASSSSGGRTYEQYF. DNA for the CDR3: TGCGCCAGCAGCTCTAGCGGGGGGCGGACCTACGAGCAGTACTTC.

The chain has TRBV6-6 and TRBJ1-4; D gene ambiguous. V was clipped by 6 bases and J by 5 bases, with 10 bases between them. Germline values: CDR1 MNHNY, CDR2 SVGAGI (reference sequence). The CDR3 has 13 residues. In DNA form, the CDR3 reads TGTGCCAGCAGCCATACAGAGAATGAAAAACTGTTTTTT. This codes for CASSHTENEKLFF.

The V call is TRBV5-6, the J call TRBJ1-4, with 7 bases aligning to TRBD1. The CDR3 spans 14 residues. Germline trimming cut 4 bases from V and 4 bases from J; bases unmatched to any gene: 4. Germline V lookup: CDR1 SGHDT, CDR2 YYEEEE. The CDR3 loop is CASSLGQDNEKLFF. The CDR3 DNA reads as TGTGCCAGCAGCCTAGGACAGGATAATGAAAAACTGTTTTTT.

J is TRBJ2-7 and V is TRBV15, with D unclear. Trimming shortened V by 1 base and J by 4 bases, and 8 bases separated the two germline ends. This CDR3 contains 13 residues. Germline CDR1 reads LNHNV; CDR2 reads YYDKDF (reference sequence). Here the CDR3 DNA reads TGTGCCACCAGCAGAGGGGGTAGATACGAGCAGTACTTC. This sequence encodes CATSRGGRYEQYF.

The chain links TRBV10-2 to TRBJ2-2; D gene unclear. The CDR3 totals 15 residues. Germline CDR1 WSHSY, CDR2 SAAADI. V was cut by 4 bases and J by 0 bases, with 9 bases left in between. CDR3: CASSGPKANTGELFF. CDR3 coding DNA: TGCGCCAGCAGTGGCCCTAAAGCGAACACCGGGGAGCTGTTTTTT.

The chain recombines TRBV5-1 with TRBJ1-3; D ambiguous. The germline V gene encodes CDR1 SGHRS and CDR2 YFSETQ. The CDR3 sequence is 16 residues long. With 4 bases removed from V and 0 bases from J, the gap between germline ends came to 14 bases. DNA for the CDR3: TGCGCCAGCAGCATCTTTGACGGGGACTCTGGAAACACCATATATTTT. Translation: CASSIFDGDSGNTIYF.

This clone was found once. V gene TRBV6-1 combines with J gene TRBJ2-7; possible D gene TRBD2, 6 bases. V was shortened by 2 bases and J by 7 bases, with 9 bases between the two germline ends. The CDR3 spans 12 residues. CDR1 is MNHNS and CDR2 is SASEGT in the germline V gene. CDR3 DNA: TGTGCCAGCAGTGAATGGGGGGAAGAGCAGTACTTC. Protein: CASSEWGEEQYF.

The CDR3 coding sequence is TGTGCCAGCTCACCAGACACAGATACGCAGTATTTT. It is translated as CASSPDTDTQYF. This chain links TRBV18 with TRBJ2-3; D gene ambiguous. V was shortened by 2 bases and J by 2 bases, with 2 bases between the two germline ends. This CDR3 is built from 12 residues. Per germline, CDR1 KGHSH and CDR2 LQKENI.

J is TRBJ1-1 and V is TRBV10-3; D perhaps matches TRBD1 (5 bases). The V end lost 0 bases, the J end lost 2 bases, and 10 bases lay between the germline ends. CDR3 length equals 15 residues. Per germline, CDR1 ENHRY and CDR2 SYGVKD. The CDR3 nucleotides are TGTGCCATCAGTGAGTCGGGGGGTCTAAACACTGAAGCTTTCTTT. This translates into CAISESGGLNTEAFF.

The chain is built from TRBV19 and TRBJ1-5, with a weak D call TRBD1 (6 bases). There are 13 residues in the CDR3. Germline values: CDR1 LNHDA, CDR2 SQIVND (reference sequence). V shed 4 bases and J shed 4 bases, with 8 bases lying between them. The CDR3 region is CASSKDRNQPQHF. The CDR3 DNA reads TGTGCCAGTAGTAAAGACAGGAATCAGCCCCAGCATTTT. Together with reference TRBV19 and TRBJ1-5, the CDR3 gives the full variable domain: DGGITQSPKYLFRKEGQNVTLSCEQNLNHDAMYWYRQDPGQGLRLIYYSQIVNDFQKGDIAEGYSVSREKKESFPLTVTSAQKNPTAFYLCASSKDRNQPQHFGDGTRLSIL.

The chain uses TRBV6-2 or TRBV6-3 and TRBJ1-1; 10 bases are a match to TRBD1. CDR3 size: 15 residues. Germline assignment: CDR1 MNHEY and CDR2 SVGEGT. J gave up 5 bases and V 4 bases, and 7 bases lay outside the gene matches. The CDR3 loop is CASSSPGQGKTEAFF. CDR3 nucleotides: TGTGCCAGCAGTTCCCCGGGACAGGGGAAGACTGAAGCTTTCTTT.

This rearrangement joins TRBV6-5 to TRBJ2-2, with 8 bases fitting TRBD1. The J segment lost 6 bases and the V segment lost 5 bases, leaving 2 bases of the junction unmatched. CDR1 and CDR2 (germline): MNHEY, SVGAGI. This CDR3 has 13 residues. In DNA form, the CDR3 reads TGTGCCAGCAGTCGACAGGGGCCCGGGGAGCTGTTTTTT. The encoded protein is CASSRQGPGELFF.

The chain links TRBV28 to TRBJ2-5; 7 nucleotides line up with TRBD1. The V and J ends lost 5 bases and 3 bases, in that order; junction bases with no gene match: 9. Germline CDR1 is MDHEN and CDR2 is SYDVKM. The CDR3 length is 15 residues. In nucleotides, the CDR3 is TGTGCCAGCAGTACGACAGGGCCCGAAAAAGAGACCCAGTACTTC. As protein: CASSTTGPEKETQYF.